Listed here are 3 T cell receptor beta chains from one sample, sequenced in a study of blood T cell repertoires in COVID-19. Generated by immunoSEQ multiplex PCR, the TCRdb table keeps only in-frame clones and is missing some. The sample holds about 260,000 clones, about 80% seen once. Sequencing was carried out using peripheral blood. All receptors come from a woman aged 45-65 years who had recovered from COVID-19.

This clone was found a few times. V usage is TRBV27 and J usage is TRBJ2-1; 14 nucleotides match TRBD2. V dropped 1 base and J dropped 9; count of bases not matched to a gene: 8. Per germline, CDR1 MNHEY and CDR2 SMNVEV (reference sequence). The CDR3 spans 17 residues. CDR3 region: CASSLWTSGRLEGEQFF. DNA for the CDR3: TGTGCCAGCAGTTTATGGACTAGCGGGAGGTTAGAGGGTGAGCAGTTCTTC.

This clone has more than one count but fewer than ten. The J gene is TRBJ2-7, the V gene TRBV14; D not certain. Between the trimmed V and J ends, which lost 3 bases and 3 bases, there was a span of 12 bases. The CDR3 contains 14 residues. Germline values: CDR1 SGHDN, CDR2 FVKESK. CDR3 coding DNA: TGTGCCAGCAGCCAGCCAGGAAGCTTCTACGAGCAGTACTTC. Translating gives CASSQPGSFYEQYF.

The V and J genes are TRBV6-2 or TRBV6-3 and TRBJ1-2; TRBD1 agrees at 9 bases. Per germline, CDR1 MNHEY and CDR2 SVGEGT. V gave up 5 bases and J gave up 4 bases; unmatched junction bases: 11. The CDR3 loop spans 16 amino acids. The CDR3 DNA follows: TGTGCCAGCAGTAGACGACAGGGGGGACTTCTCTATGGCTACACCTTC. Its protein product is CASSRRQGGLLYGYTF.